These T cell receptor beta chains were read from a single sample in a study of control samples from healthy donors and cancer patients. Clones were read by immunoSEQ multiplex PCR, and TCRdb kept only the in-frame ones, dropping some. The table includes under 55,000 clones, approximately 89% detected once. The specimen sequenced was PBMCs. The receptors stem from a woman between 35 and 50 years old with head and neck cancer. The CDR3 runs from the conserved cysteine through the conserved F or W. A D gene is named only where the DNA matches it firmly. Part of the rows lack a size; the others show once, few, many or a class for expanded clones.

v_call,d_call,j_call,clone_size,cdr3_nt,cdr3_aa
TRBV7-3,.,TRBJ1-1,.,TGTGCCAGCAGCTCTAACATCAGGGGCACTGAAGCTTTCTTT,CASSSNIRGTEAFF
TRBV6-5,TRBD1,TRBJ2-7,.,TGTGCCAGCAGTTGGGACAGGGACTCCTACGAGCAGTACTTC,CASSWDRDSYEQYF
TRBV6-5,.,TRBJ1-1,once,TGTGCCAGCAGCCCCGGGAGGACTGAAGCTTTCTTT,CASSPGRTEAFF
TRBV2,TRBD1,TRBJ2-5,.,TGTGCCAGCAGGGGGACAGGGGGCCAGTGGACCCAGTACTTC,CASRGTGGQWTQYF
TRBV2,TRBD1,TRBJ1-1,.,TGTGCCAGCAGAAAACAGGGGGAAGGCACTGAAGCTTTCTTT,CASRKQGEGTEAFF
TRBV7-7,.,TRBJ2-1,few,TGTGCCAGCAGCTTGGAAGGGGACGATGAGCAGTTCTTC,CASSLEGDDEQFF
TRBV2,.,TRBJ2-3,.,TGTGCCTTTACTGCTTCTAGCACAGATACGCAGTATTTT,CAFTASSTDTQYF
TRBV27,.,TRBJ2-7,.,TGTGCCAGCAGTTCGGGCTACGAGCAGTACTTC,CASSSGYEQYF
TRBV6-6,.,TRBJ2-3,once,TGTGCCAGCAGTTACTCCGGTTTAGGTACAGATACGCAGTATTTT,CASSYSGLGTDTQYF
TRBV12-3/TRBV12-4,TRBD1,TRBJ2-3,.,TGTGCCAGCAGTACCACAGGGGCAGATACGCAGTATTTT,CASSTTGADTQYF
TRBV6-6,TRBD1,TRBJ2-7,.,TGTGCCAGCAGTCGCCCCGGACAGGGGGCTCTCGAGCAGTACTTC,CASSRPGQGALEQYF
TRBV19,.,TRBJ1-5,.,TGTGCCAGTAGTGCCAGGGCAGGCAATCAGCCCCAGCATTTT,CASSARAGNQPQHF
TRBV29-1,.,TRBJ2-5,.,TGCAGCGTTCGCCTGGAGACCCAGTACTTC,CSVRLETQYF
TRBV10-2,TRBD2,TRBJ2-1,.,TGCGCCAGCAGTGACTGGCGGGAGGCTCCCTCGGGGAATGAGCAGTTCTTC,CASSDWREAPSGNEQFF
TRBV7-2,.,TRBJ1-1,.,TGTGCCAGCACCAACGGGGGTAGCCTCACTGCTTTCTTT,CASTNGGSLTAFF
TRBV15,.,TRBJ2-2,.,TGTGCCACCAGCTTCATGGGCGGGGAGCTGTTTTTT,CATSFMGGELFF
TRBV18,.,TRBJ2-3,.,TGTGCCAGCTCACCAAGGATCACAGATACGCAGTATTTT,CASSPRITDTQYF
TRBV23-1,TRBD1,TRBJ1-1,.,TGCGCCAGCAGTCAATCATTTCAGGGGGGGGACACTGAAGCTTTCTTT,CASSQSFQGGDTEAFF
TRBV11-2,TRBD1,TRBJ2-7,.,TGTGCCAGCAGCCTCCGGGACAGCTACGAGCAGTACTTC,CASSLRDSYEQYF
TRBV28,.,TRBJ1-1,.,TGTGCCAGCAGTTTCGGACTTATGAACACTGAAGCTTTCTTT,CASSFGLMNTEAFF
TRBV19,.,TRBJ2-2,.,TGTGCCAGTAGTACCCCCCGGGAGACCGGGGAGCTGTTTTTT,CASSTPRETGELFF
TRBV24-1,.,TRBJ2-1,.,TGTGCCACCAGTCTAGCGAGCTACAATGAGCAGTTCTTC,CATSLASYNEQFF
TRBV5-1,.,TRBJ2-7,once,TGCGCCAGCAGCTTGGGGACTGCGATCTACGAGCAGTACTTC,CASSLGTAIYEQYF
TRBV3-1/TRBV3-2,.,TRBJ1-1,.,TGTGCCAGCAGCCAAGACGAGGGGGTCACTGAAGCTTTCTTT,CASSQDEGVTEAFF